The clone carrying this T cell receptor (beta chain) has more than one count but fewer than ten. The antigen is not known. V lost 1 base and J 6 bases, leaving 10 bases between the germline ends. Germline V CDR1 and CDR2: MGHRA, YSYEKL. This CDR3 is 14 amino acids long. Multiplex PCR employing 32 V and 13 J primers generated amplicons of the TCR beta CDR3. TCRdb analysed the multiplex PCR reads with MiXCR anew, one entry per CDR3 protein. The sample yields fewer than 13,000 distinct CDR3 sequences, 27% seen once. The source of the sample is a study of immune heterogeneity within non-small cell lung tumors. Overall study: Histologically, 4 tumors were squamous cell carcinomas and approximately 9 were non-squamous carcinomas. The remaining 1 tumor was not otherwise specified.

Template material for each sample was about 560 ng of bulk tumor genomic DNA. Biopsies, several per primary tumor and spaced far apart, were collected during surgery. The study cohort was described as untreated, and its members had newly diagnosed non-small cell lung cancer. They went on to have curative surgery. Study results and limitations: Local clonality of T cells correlated moderately yet significantly with local tumor mutational burden (R about 0.33). Each patient's tumor sites shared recurring identical dominant CDR3 beta clonotypes, and individual sites also carried their own high-frequency clones. The study found high-frequency T-cell receptor beta clonotypes largely distinct between individual patients.

V is TRBV4-1 and J is TRBJ1-3; D is unresolved. The source of this sequence is a man aged 50 or older with non-small cell lung cancer. The specimen sequenced was lung tumor tissue. CDR3 protein: CASSQVGSVNTIYF. The CDR3 region has the DNA TGCGCCAGCAGCCAAGTGGGCAGTGTAAACACCATATATTTT.